The 19 T cell receptor beta chains below were found in one sample sequenced in a study of blood T cell repertoires in COVID-19 (dated by TCRdb to 2020 to 2022). The method was the immunoSEQ multiplex PCR assay. Here the immuneACCESS table is served through TCRdb, limited to in-frame sequences with V and J called. Missing clones are a known gap in these copies; in checked studies unresolved V genes cover under half, and the rest lacks a known reason. In all, the sample holds 100,000 to 130,000 clones, and 88% of those were seen once. The ten largest clones represent approximately 6.8% of the sample. Sample: peripheral blood. The receptors originated from a man between 50 and 59 years old with active or convalescent COVID-19.

The chain has TRBV7-6 and TRBJ2-2; TRBD2 aligns across 9 bases. V was clipped by 3 bases and J by 4 bases; unmatched bases: 6. Germline V lookup: CDR1 SGHVS, CDR2 FNYEAQ. CDR3 size: 16 residues. The CDR3 coding sequence is TGTGCCAGCAGCTTCCGACTAGCGGAGGCCACCGGGGAGCTGTTTTTT. This gives the protein CASSFRLAEATGELFF. Together with reference TRBV7-6 and TRBJ2-2, the CDR3 gives the full variable domain: GAGVSQSPRYKVTKRGQDVALRCDPISGHVSLYWYRQALGQGPEFLTYFNYEAQQDKSGLPNDRFSAERPEGSISTLTIQRTEQRDSAMYRCASSFRLAEATGELFFGEGSRLTVL.

This clone was recorded once. The rearrangement uses TRBV27 and TRBJ1-1; D perhaps matches TRBD1 (6 bases). Trimming shortened V by 5 bases and J by 5 bases, and 15 bases separated the two germline ends. The CDR3 sequence is 14 residues long. Germline CDR1 MNHEY, CDR2 SMNVEV (reference sequence). Written as DNA, the CDR3 is TGTGCCAGCAGTAGCACAGGGAGGGGAACTGAAGCTTTCTTT. As protein: CASSSTGRGTEAFF.

DNA for the CDR3: TGCGCCAGCAGTCAATTTCGTCAGCCCCAGCATTTT. Translation gives CASSQFRQPQHF. V gene TRBV23-1 combines with J gene TRBJ1-5; D is uncertain. TRBV23-1 is labeled an ORF, and its function is uncertain. The CDR3 loop spans 12 amino acids. V was clipped by 1 base and J by 6 bases, with 4 bases between them.

In the case of this clone: The conserved closing phenylalanine or tryptophan is absent in this CDR3, likely reflecting a read error. The DNA is left out, because the CDR3 cannot be placed on it with certainty; the CDR3 is given as TCRdb lists it. V gene TRBV7-9 combines with J gene TRBJ1-3; the table calls TRBD1, which could not be checked here. Germline V gene lookup returns CDR1 SEHNR and CDR2 FQNEAQ (reference sequence). The CDR3 comprises 11 residues, both ends counted. The CDR3 here is CASSLEGQIEL.

The chain uses TRBV7-6 and TRBJ2-7; 8 bases map to TRBD2. CDR1 SGHVS and CDR2 FNYEAQ come from the germline V gene. CDR3 length: 14 residues. V was pared by 4 bases and J by 0 bases, with 2 bases of the junction left unmatched. The CDR3 DNA sequence: TGTGCCAGCAGCTCTAGCGGGCGCTCCTACGAGCAGTACTTC. This sequence encodes CASSSSGRSYEQYF.

This chain joins TRBV12-3 or TRBV12-4 and TRBJ2-7; D ambiguous. The V end lost 4 bases, the J end lost 2 bases, and 3 bases lay between the germline ends. The CDR3 extends over 11 amino acids. The CDR3 DNA follows: TGTGCCAGCAGTTCAACCTACGAGCAGTACTTC. Amino acids: CASSSTYEQYF.

The V and J genes are TRBV6-1 and TRBJ1-1, with unresolved D. The CDR3 consists of 16 residues. V lost 4 bases and J 1 base, leaving 16 bases between the germline ends. Germline V lookup: CDR1 MNHNS, CDR2 SASEGT. This chain's CDR3 is CASSGGRQLKNTEAFF. CDR3 bases: TGTGCCAGCAGTGGAGGTAGGCAGCTAAAGAACACTGAAGCTTTCTTT.

CDR3 bases: TGTGCCAGCTCACCAATGAGTAGAGAGACCCAGTACTTC. Its translation is CASSPMSRETQYF. V gene TRBV18 combines with J gene TRBJ2-5; D is unclear. CDR3 length: 13 amino acids. The germline gives CDR1 KGHSH, CDR2 LQKENI. The V end was cut by 2 bases, the J end by 4 bases, with 8 bases between.

The chain links TRBV18 to TRBJ1-4; D is ambiguous. The germline V and J ends were trimmed by 3 bases and 5 bases, with 16 bases remaining between them. This CDR3 contains 16 residues. Germline CDR1 is KGHSH and CDR2 is LQKENI. CDR3 amino acids: CASSPGEGLGNEKLFF. DNA for the CDR3: TGTGCCAGCTCACCCGGGGAAGGACTGGGGAATGAAAAACTGTTTTTT.

CDR3 DNA sequence: TGTGCCAGCAGTGAAACACCCCAAAGGGGGGGCTACACCTTC. The encoded protein is CASSETPQRGGYTF. V and J are TRBV2 and TRBJ1-2; D is perhaps TRBD1 (6 bases). Germline CDR1 is SNHLY and CDR2 is FYNNEI. The ends were cut back, 2 bases at V and 8 bases at J, with 15 bases in the middle. The CDR3 length is 14 residues.

The rearrangement uses TRBV28 and TRBJ2-1; TRBD2 agrees at 8 bases. The V gene's germline CDR1 is MDHEN and CDR2 SYDVKM. V dropped 6 bases and J dropped 9; count of bases not matched to a gene: 13. The CDR3 has 15 residues. CDR3 residues: CASRTPLGGASEQFF. Here the CDR3 DNA reads TGTGCCAGCAGAACTCCCCTCGGGGGGGCTAGTGAGCAGTTCTTC.

The chain has TRBV27 and TRBJ2-7; 9 nucleotides match TRBD1. The J segment lost 3 bases and the V segment lost 1 base, leaving 4 bases of the junction unmatched. The CDR3 is 15 amino acids. Germline CDR1 is MNHEY and CDR2 is SMNVEV (reference sequence). CDR3 protein: CASSLFGTGYYEQYF. The CDR3 DNA sequence: TGTGCCAGCAGTTTATTCGGGACAGGGTACTACGAGCAGTACTTC.

This clone was found a few times. The rearrangement links TRBV5-6 to TRBJ1-5; 7 bases align to TRBD1. The CDR3 is 15 residues long. J lost 9 bases, V lost 4 bases, and 13 bases had no gene match. Germline CDR1 and CDR2: SGHDT and YYEEEE. CDR3 residues: CASSIYRGPDLPQHF. CDR3 nucleotides: TGTGCCAGCAGCATATACAGGGGCCCCGATTTGCCCCAGCATTTT.

The CDR3 region has the DNA TGTGCCTGGAGTATAGAGGGAAACACCATATATTTT. It is translated as CAWSIEGNTIYF. The chain has TRBV30 and TRBJ1-3; no definite D call. CDR3 length equals 12 residues. Between the trimmed V and J ends, which lost 2 bases and 4 bases, there was a span of 6 bases. The germline CDR1 and CDR2 sequences are GTSNPN and SVGIG (reference sequence).

The V and J genes are TRBV18 and TRBJ2-7, with D possibly TRBD1 on 5 matching bases. V was pared by 2 bases and J by 0 bases, with 17 bases between. The CDR3 spans 17 residues. Germline CDR1 and CDR2: KGHSH and LQKENI. In nucleotides, the CDR3 is TGTGCCAGCTCACCAGTGGCGACAGCCATGTACTCCTACGAGCAGTACTTC. This encodes CASSPVATAMYSYEQYF.

The V call is TRBV29-1, the J call TRBJ1-1, with a weak D call TRBD1 (6 bases). V lost 6 bases, J lost 0 bases, and 11 bases lay in between. This CDR3 contains 13 residues. Looked up from germline, CDR1 is SQVTM and CDR2 is ANQGSEA. The CDR3 DNA is TGCAGCGTAAACACAGGGCTGAACACTGAAGCTTTCTTT. This encodes CSVNTGLNTEAFF.

The genes are TRBV18 and TRBJ1-5; 10 nucleotides agree with TRBD1. CDR1 and CDR2 from the germline V gene are KGHSH and LQKENI. The V gene end was trimmed by 5 bases and the J gene end by 4 bases; junction bases not matched to a gene: 5. The CDR3 length is 15 residues. The CDR3 nucleotides are TGTGCCAGCTCATCCGGACAGGGGGGGAATCAGCCCCAGCATTTT. Translating it yields CASSSGQGGNQPQHF.

The chain recombines TRBV19 with TRBJ1-2, with TRBD1 matching 8 bases. Germline assignment: CDR1 LNHDA and CDR2 SQIVND (reference sequence). There are 15 residues in the CDR3. The J segment lost 6 bases and the V segment lost 3 bases, leaving 9 bases of the junction unmatched. CDR3 region: CASSIGQGADNGYTF. In nucleotides, the CDR3 is TGTGCCAGTAGTATTGGGCAGGGGGCTGACAATGGCTACACCTTC.

This rearrangement joins TRBV30 to TRBJ2-7, with 7 bases matching TRBD1. This CDR3 contains 13 residues. V dropped 5 bases and J dropped 3; count of bases not matched to a gene: 7. From germline, CDR1 is GTSNPN and CDR2 SVGIG (reference sequence). The CDR3 DNA reads as TGTGCCTGGGCCACGGGACAGAGCTACGAGCAGTACTTC. It is translated as CAWATGQSYEQYF.